This note documents a single TCR beta chain sequence. V was clipped by 3 bases and J by 2 bases, with 5 bases between them. This CDR3 spans 13 amino acids. Original methodology: Reference gene primers were amplified, and this amplification served to estimate nucleated cell counts. The protocol was immunoSEQ multiplex PCR, while the TCRdb copy is restricted to in-frame clones and leaves out a portion. The DNA gave D and trimming, while V, J and clone size come from that table. The sample lists 70,000 or so clones, roughly nine tenths occurring once. The sample is drawn from a study of blood T cell repertoires in COVID-19. Overall study context: There were acute and convalescent COVID-19 samples, and they came from the United States, Italy and Spain. In each case, the material was cDNA or gDNA derived from T cells, B-cell-depleted T cells, or PBMCs.

The sequence came from a woman under 30 with acute or convalescent COVID-19. J is TRBJ2-1 and V is TRBV23-1; D not resolved. TRBV23-1 is classed as an ORF, of uncertain function. Sequencing was carried out using peripheral blood. The CDR3 DNA reads TGCGCCAGCAGTCACATAGCCTACAATGAGCAGTTCTTC. Translating it yields CASSHIAYNEQFF.